This TCR beta chain is drawn from a study of Graves' ophthalmopathy and Graves' hyperthyroidism. Findings and caveats of the study: It was with approximately 69% sensitivity and around 75% specificity that the model predicted ophthalmopathy progression.

As to this clonotype: No antigen is known for it.

Germline-derived CDR1 and CDR2 are MGHDK and SYGVNS. The CDR3 is made up of 16 amino acids. Uncontrolled infections, pregnancy, lactation or other autoimmune diseases led to patient exclusion. The authors amplified TCR beta CDR3 regions, and they did so from RNA transcripts for repertoire sequencing. First-round RT-PCR employed HTBI primers, with a second-round multiplex PCR after it. TCRdb analysed the multiplex PCR reads with MiXCR anew, one entry per CDR3 protein. This table holds around 590,000 distinct CDR3 sequences, roughly 40% found once. The chain combines TRBV25-1 with TRBJ2-7, with a possible D match to TRBD2 (5 bases). Near its end, the DNA agrees better with TRBJ2-1, so the J call may be wrong. The receptor's source is an adult man with Graves' hyperthyroidism. Sequencing was performed on peripheral blood or thyroid tissue (not recorded which). This chain's CDR3 is CASSDAALSGFNEQFF. In nucleotides, the CDR3 is TGTGCCAGCAGCGATGCTGCTTTATCGGGGTTCAATGAGCAGTTCTTC.